This T cell receptor (beta chain) appears in the sequencing data of a study of T cell responses to AZD1222 COVID-19 vaccine (dated by TCRdb to 2020 to 2022). Study-wide context: AZD1222 recipients whose second dose came at about 4 weeks and those whose second dose came at about 12 weeks were combined into one group, since spike-specific TCR depth and breadth did not differ between the two schedules. TCR sequencing covered 230 or so trial participants: 200 to 210 given two doses of AZD1222 and 26 given two doses of MenACWY control vaccine. Trial participants were enrolled by age into subgroups of 18-55, 56-69 and 70-plus years, and 148, 28 and 57 TCR-sequenced participants, respectively, were included in these subgroups.

Measured from the cysteine to the phenylalanine, the CDR3 is 14 residues long. The CDR3 DNA has 42 bases and is translated from base 1. V is reduced by 2 bases and J by 5 bases, leaving a spacing of 12 bases between them. Reading the germline V gene gives CDR1 SGHVS and CDR2 FNYEAQ. The CDR3 regions of human TCRbeta chains were subjected to immunosequencing. In the authors' own workflow: TCRs in the repertoires were matched against a reference library of SARS-CoV-2-specific TCRs that had been generated with the MIRA antigen-specificity platform. Breadth was defined as the fraction of unique TCRs that were SARS-CoV-2-associated, and depth was defined as the fraction of total T cells that were SARS-CoV-2-associated. Each spike-specific TCR was assigned to its reactive spike region and to a CD4 or CD8 class using the MIRA data. Log10-transformed breadth and depth values were compared by one-way ANOVA with Sidak's multiple comparisons tests. Held by TCRdb, this immuneACCESS table contains in-frame sequences only and omits some clones. Under half of the omission traces to an unresolved V gene where checked; the cause of the rest is unknown. For V, J and clone size, that table is used; D and trimming come from the DNA. The sample contains 100,000 or so clones, just under 90% of them found a single time. The top ten clonotypes cover 3% to 3.5% of the sample.

This clone was observed a handful of times. Its cognate antigen has yet to be identified. No much larger clonotype is one base removed from it; base qualities were not supplied. The meaning of the sample's time point label: baseline before first vaccination. The vaccinee samples were drawn from two UK trials, COV001 and COV002, one of which was a single-blind randomized controlled phase 2/3 trial testing AZD1222 (ChAdOx1 nCoV-19) in healthy adults. For TCRbeta chain sequencing, PBMC samples were collected from trial participants at day 0 and at day 28 after the second dose. Findings and caveats that apply to the study as a whole: The 56-69-year group was small, and its depth increase did not reach significance, likely because of low power. A significant rise in spike-specific TCR breadth and depth was observed after two AZD1222 doses relative to day 0 and relative to MenACWY recipients. No day 14 peak-response samples were available, so repertoires were characterized only after the peak T cell response. The vaccine-associated CD4 TCRs covered the entire spike protein, and the dominant responses fell in regions 160-218 and 743-854. Most participants were white British and females outnumbered males, and the authors suggested that clonal diversity may have been underestimated. Conclusions about previously exposed vaccinees are limited, since just five to seven AZD1222 recipients were seropositive for SARS-CoV-2 at baseline. Epitopes outside the regions mutated in the B.1.351 and B.1.1.7 variants were reportedly recognized by nearly half of the unique spike-specific TCRs.

Sequenced here: peripheral blood, sampled on day 0 of AZD1222 vaccination. This sequence was found in an adult in good health. The rearrangement joined TRBV7-6 to TRBJ1-2; the D segment cannot be called with confidence. The nucleotide sequence is TGTGCCAGCAGCTTAACCGACGGCGGGTATGGCTACACCTTC. This sequence encodes CASSLTDGGYGYTF.